The TCR beta chain described here comes from a study of blood T cell repertoires in COVID-19. Study-wide context: Sample material is recorded as cDNA or gDNA derived from T cells, B-cell-depleted T cells, or PBMCs.

How the authors handled the data: The authors estimated nucleated cell counts from reference gene primer amplification. Measured with immunoSEQ multiplex PCR; TCRdb has only the in-frame clones, and not every one. V and J calls and clone size are those listed in that table; D and trimming were worked out from the DNA. The table has about 330,000 clones, about 84% seen once. The sequence was obtained from a woman in her fifties or sixties with acute or convalescent COVID-19. Input material: peripheral blood.

CDR3 in amino acids: CASSPATGTRGSGNTIYF. DNA for the CDR3: TGTGCCAGCTCACCAGCCACAGGGACGAGAGGCTCCGGAAACACCATATATTTT. V and J are TRBV18 and TRBJ1-3, with D perhaps TRBD1 (6 bases). V lost 2 bases to trimming and J lost 4 bases, with 21 bases between them. The CDR3 has 18 residues. Germline V gives CDR1 KGHSH, CDR2 LQKENI. Complete variable domain (other parts from reference TRBV18 and TRBJ1-3): NAGVMQNPRHLVRRRGQEARLRCSPMKGHSHVYWYRQLPEEGLKFMVYLQKENIIDESGMPKERFSAEFPKEGPSILRIQQVVRGDSAAYFCASSPATGTRGSGNTIYFGEGSWLTVV.